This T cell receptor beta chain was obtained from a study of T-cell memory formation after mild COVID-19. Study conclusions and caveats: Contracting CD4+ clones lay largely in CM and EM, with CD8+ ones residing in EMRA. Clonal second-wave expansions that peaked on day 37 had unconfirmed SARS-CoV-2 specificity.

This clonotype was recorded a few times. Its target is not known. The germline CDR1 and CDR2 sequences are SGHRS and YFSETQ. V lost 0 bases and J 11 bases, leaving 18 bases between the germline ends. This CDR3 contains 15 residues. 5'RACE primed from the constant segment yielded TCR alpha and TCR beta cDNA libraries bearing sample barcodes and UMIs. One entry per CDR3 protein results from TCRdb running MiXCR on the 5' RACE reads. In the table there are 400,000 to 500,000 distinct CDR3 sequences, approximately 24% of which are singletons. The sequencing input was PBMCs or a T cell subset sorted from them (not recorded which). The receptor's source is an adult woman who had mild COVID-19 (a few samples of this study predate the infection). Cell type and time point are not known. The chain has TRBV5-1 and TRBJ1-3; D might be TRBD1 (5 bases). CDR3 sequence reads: CASSLAGADDLPIYF. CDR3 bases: TGCGCCAGCAGCTTGGCCGGGGCAGACGATCTCCCCATATATTTT.